This T cell receptor beta chain was sequenced during a study of early T cells in non-severe SARS-CoV-2 infection. Study background: Alpha and beta chains were unpaired, from unsorted whole-blood bulk RNA.

Unique molecular identifiers were attached to individual cDNA molecules. Via MiXCR, TCRdb re-called the 5' RACE reads, giving one row per CDR3 protein. In the table there are 85,000 to 100,000 distinct CDR3 sequences, more than 9.5% of which are singletons. V was pared by 4 bases and J by 6 bases, with 12 bases between. The germline CDR1 and CDR2 sequences are MNHEY and SMNVEV (reference sequence). This CDR3 is 13 amino acids long. This clonotype was found many times. This TCR was recovered from an adult who was a healthcare worker with PCR-confirmed SARS-CoV-2 infection or an uninfected control (not recorded which). Material: whole blood. The chain carries TRBV27 and TRBJ1-2, with a possible D match to TRBD1 (6 bases). The CDR3 DNA reads as TGTGCCAGCAGTTCCCCCCCAGGGGATGGCTACACCTTC. Translated: CASSSPPGDGYTF.